Listed here are 12 T cell receptor beta chains from one sample, sequenced in a study of T cell responses to AZD1222 COVID-19 vaccine. Sequencing was performed with immunoSEQ multiplex PCR; in TCRdb, only in-frame clones are kept and a portion is missing. The repertoire has about 150,000 clones, 80% to 90% of them found once; the top ten carry around 8.6%. The sequences come from peripheral blood, collected on day 0 of AZD1222 vaccination. All receptors come from an adult in good health.

This sequence joins TRBV5-1 and TRBJ2-1; D call uncertain. The CDR3 has 14 residues. Trimming shortened V by 0 bases and J by 4 bases, and 8 bases separated the two germline ends. Germline V CDR1 and CDR2: SGHRS, YFSETQ. The CDR3 region is CASSLESPYNEQFF. CDR3 DNA: TGCGCCAGCAGCTTGGAGTCCCCGTACAATGAGCAGTTCTTC.

In its sample, this clone was seen once. The rearrangement joins TRBV2 to TRBJ1-2; TRBD1 might be the D (6 bases). The CDR3 has 14 residues. Trimming stripped 8 bases from V and 2 bases from J, with 15 bases between. CDR1 SNHLY and CDR2 FYNNEI come from the germline V gene. CDR3 loop: CASLRDTGNYGYTF. The CDR3 DNA sequence: TGTGCCAGCCTCCGGGACACTGGGAACTATGGCTACACCTTC.

This chain joins TRBV5-1 and TRBJ1-1; 11 nucleotides match TRBD1. The CDR3 is 14 amino acids. Germline CDR1 and CDR2: SGHRS and YFSETQ. With 3 bases clipped from V and 4 bases from J, the junction kept 2 bases outside the gene matches. The CDR3 DNA is TGCGCCAGCAGCTCGGGACAGGGGGGCACTGAAGCTTTCTTT. This gives the protein CASSSGQGGTEAFF.

The J gene is TRBJ1-5, the V gene TRBV10-3; D not resolved. CDR3 length: 12 residues. V lost 2 bases to trimming and J lost 8 bases, with 7 bases between them. CDR1 and CDR2 from the germline V gene are ENHRY and SYGVKD. The CDR3 sequence: CAISEGGEPQHF. The CDR3 region has the DNA TGTGCCATCAGTGAGGGCGGGGAGCCCCAGCATTTT.

The chain employs TRBV4-1 and TRBJ1-3; 10 bases match TRBD1. Germline values: CDR1 MGHRA, CDR2 YSYEKL. This CDR3 comprises 18 residues. Trimming removed 2 bases from V and 3 bases from J; junction bases left unmatched: 10. Here the CDR3 reads CASSQLERGTGVGNTIYF. Here the CDR3 DNA reads TGCGCCAGCAGCCAACTGGAAAGAGGGACAGGGGTTGGAAACACCATATATTTT.

The rearrangement joins TRBV12-3 or TRBV12-4 to TRBJ2-3; no reliable D call. V was clipped by 6 bases and J by 6 bases, with 7 bases between them. The CDR3 spans 11 residues. The chain's CDR3 is CASRGVDTQYF. The CDR3 DNA is TGTGCCAGCAGGGGCGTCGATACGCAGTATTTT.

This chain links TRBV12-1 with TRBJ2-3; TRBD1, as called in the table, went unchecked against the DNA. TRBV12-1 represents a pseudogene. This CDR3 is built from 17 residues. The DNA for the CDR3 is TGTGCCAGCAGCTCACCGATCCGGGACAGGGGGCGGAATACGCAGTATTTT. Its protein is CASSSPIRDRGRNTQYF.

CDR3: CASTKGAQGAEQFF. The DNA of the CDR3 is TGTGCCAGCACAAAGGGGGCCCAGGGTGCAGAGCAGTTCTTC. The genes are TRBV11-2 and TRBJ2-1; 7 bases agree with TRBD1. Germline CDR1 and CDR2: SGHAT and FQNNGV. With V trimmed by 7 bases and J by 10 bases, 13 bases remained unmatched. There are 14 residues in the CDR3. Based on the CDR3 plus reference TRBV11-2 and TRBJ2-1, the full variable domain is EAGVAQSPRYKIIEKRQSVAFWCNPISGHATLYWYQQILGQGPKLLIQFQNNGVVDDSQLPKDRFSAERLKGVDSTLKIQPAKLEDSAVYLCASTKGAQGAEQFFGPGTRLTVL.

The genes are TRBV6-5 and TRBJ1-1; D unclear. V shed 4 bases and J shed 0 bases, with 9 bases lying between them. The CDR3 is 14 residues long. CDR1 and CDR2 (germline): MNHEY, SVGAGI. The CDR3 sequence is CASSLARMNTEAFF. Here the CDR3 DNA reads TGTGCCAGCAGTTTAGCAAGGATGAACACTGAAGCTTTCTTT.

This clone came up a few times. The same CDR3 also results from other DNA sequences found in this sample. The chain joins TRBV5-4 to TRBJ1-1, with TRBD1 identical over 7 bases. Germline loops: CDR1 SGHNT, CDR2 YYREEE (reference sequence). Unmatched junction bases numbered 5, after V lost 5 bases and J lost 1 base. The CDR3 contains 14 residues. The CDR3 is CASSLGQPNTEAFF. The CDR3, as DNA: TGTGCCAGCAGTCTGGGACAGCCGAACACTGAAGCTTTCTTT.

The V call is TRBV5-6, the J call TRBJ1-2; D is uncertain. With 5 bases removed from V and 0 bases from J, the gap between germline ends came to 17 bases. The CDR3 spans 16 residues. From germline, CDR1 is SGHDT and CDR2 YYEEEE. DNA of the CDR3: TGTGCCAGCAGGGTGTTTTTGGCAATAACTAACTATGGCTACACCTTC. Translation gives CASRVFLAITNYGYTF.

This rearrangement joins TRBV7-6 to TRBJ1-1; D ambiguous. CDR1 and CDR2 from the germline V gene are SGHVS and FNYEAQ. The CDR3 covers 11 residues. V was trimmed by 8 bases and J by 6 bases, leaving 10 bases between them. The CDR3, as DNA: TGTGCCAGCTTTGATGGGGCTGAAGCTTTCTTT. It encodes CASFDGAEAFF.